The subject of this entry is one T cell receptor beta chain. Its specificity is unknown. The data belong to a study of T cells in Graves' hyperthyroidism and ophthalmopathy. Study overall: Staff took peripheral blood when the initial diagnosis was made, before any treatment began. Overall study findings and caveats: A median 6.5 months before onset, the model predicted ophthalmopathy. A 13 V-J model separated ophthalmopathy from stable hyperthyroidism.

TCR beta CDR3 region amplification was performed from RNA transcripts. Using the HTBI primer set, a first-round RT-PCR was run on the TCR CDR3. TCRdb called the multiplex PCR reads again in MiXCR, with one record for every CDR3 protein. The table lists 400,000 or so distinct CDR3 sequences, over 12% of them singletons. This CDR3 spans 15 amino acids. Trimming removed 6 bases from V and 2 bases from J; junction bases left unmatched: 8. The clonotype was recovered from a woman aged 55 to 70 with Graves' ophthalmopathy. This chain joins TRBV12-3 or TRBV12-4 and TRBJ2-5; TRBD2 aligns across 8 bases. Sequenced: blood. CDR3 in amino acids: CASSPGGGGQETQYF. CDR3 in DNA: TGTGCCAGCAGCCCCGGGGGGGGGGGACAAGAGACCCAGTACTTC.